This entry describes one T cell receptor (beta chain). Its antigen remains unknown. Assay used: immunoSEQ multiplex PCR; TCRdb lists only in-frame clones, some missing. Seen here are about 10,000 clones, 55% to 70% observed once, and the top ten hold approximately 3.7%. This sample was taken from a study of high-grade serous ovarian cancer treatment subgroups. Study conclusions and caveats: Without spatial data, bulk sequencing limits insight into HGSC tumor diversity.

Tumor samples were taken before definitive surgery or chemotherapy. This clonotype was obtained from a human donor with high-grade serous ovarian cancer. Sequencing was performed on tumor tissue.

The CDR3 coding sequence is TGCAGCGTTTCTGGGTCCGTCCAGGGGGCTGAAGCTTTCTTT. It encodes CSVSGSVQGAEAFF. J is TRBJ1-1 and V is TRBV29-1; 7 nucleotides match TRBD1. V shed 5 bases and J 6 bases; nucleotides not matched to a gene: 12. This CDR3 region has 14 residues. Germline V gene data show CDR1 as SQVTM and CDR2 as ANQGSEA.